This passage covers 32 T cell receptor beta chains from one sample sequenced in a study of blood T cell repertoires in COVID-19. The method was immunoSEQ multiplex PCR; TCRdb's version includes in-frame clones alone and lacks a portion of them. The profile shows 100,000 to 150,000 clones, around 80% of them singletons. Sequencing used peripheral blood. The receptors stem from a man aged 45 to 65 with acute or convalescent COVID-19.

The V and J genes are TRBV7-3 and TRBJ2-3, with a possible D match to TRBD2 (5 bases). CDR3 length: 15 residues. CDR1 and CDR2 (germline): SGHTA, FQGTGA. V shed 1 base and J shed 4 bases, with 12 bases lying between them. The CDR3 bases are TGTGCCAGCAGCTTAAATGGGTTCGGGGCAGATACGCAGTATTTT. Translated, it gives CASSLNGFGADTQYF.

The chain employs TRBV28 and TRBJ1-1, with a tentative D call TRBD1 (6 bases). This CDR3 has 13 amino acids. The V end was cut by 6 bases, the J end by 10 bases, with 18 bases between. Per the germline V gene, CDR1 is MDHEN and CDR2 is SYDVKM. In DNA form, the CDR3 reads TGTGCCAGCAGCTCTACAGGGTGGTTCACAGCTTTCTTT. It is translated as CASSSTGWFTAFF. Supplemented by reference TRBV28 and TRBJ1-1, the full variable domain reads DVKVTQSSRYLVKRTGEKVFLECVQDMDHENMFWYRQDPGLGLRLIYFSYDVKMKEKGDIPEGYSVSREKKERFSLILESASTNQTSMYLCASSSTGWFTAFFGQGTRLTVV.

In nucleotides, the CDR3 is TGTGCCAGCAGCGACAAGACAGTTTTAAACACAGATACGCAGTATTTT. The encoded protein is CASSDKTVLNTDTQYF. The chain links TRBV7-8 to TRBJ2-3; D is perhaps TRBD1 (5 bases). The CDR3 covers 16 residues. Germline V lookup: CDR1 SGHVS, CDR2 FQNEAQ. The V end was cut by 5 bases, the J end by 2 bases, with 17 bases between.

In nucleotides, the CDR3 is TGTGCCAGTAGTAGGACTAGCGGGTTTCAAGAGACCCAGTACTTC. It yields the protein CASSRTSGFQETQYF. The genes are TRBV19 and TRBJ2-5; the match to TRBD2 covers 11 bases. The germline gives CDR1 LNHDA, CDR2 SQIVND (reference sequence). This CDR3 has 15 residues. Losses at the gene ends were 4 bases for V and 2 bases for J; bases not matched to a gene: 3.

A word on this clone: Other DNA sequences in the same sample also yield this CDR3. The chain carries TRBV7-9 and TRBJ1-1; TRBD1 agrees at 8 bases. Germline loops: CDR1 SEHNR, CDR2 FQNEAQ (reference sequence). The CDR3 length is 13 residues. J gave up 3 bases and V 4 bases, and 1 base lay outside the gene matches. The CDR3: CASSSQGDTEAFF. CDR3 coding DNA: TGTGCCAGCAGCTCACAGGGGGACACTGAAGCTTTCTTT.

This chain links TRBV25-1 with TRBJ2-7; weak D call: TRBD1 (5 bases). V was pared by 3 bases and J by 3 bases, with 12 bases between. The CDR3 runs 14 residues. In germline, CDR1 is MGHDK, CDR2 SYGVNS. In nucleotides, the CDR3 is TGTGCCAGCAGTGACGGGTGGACACGCTACGAGCAGTACTTC. Protein: CASSDGWTRYEQYF.

V is TRBV9 and J is TRBJ2-2; 8 bases map to TRBD2. J lost 4 bases, V lost 5 bases, and 4 bases had no gene match. CDR3 size: 14 residues. Germline CDR1 reads SGDLS; CDR2 reads YYNGEE. The CDR3 DNA reads as TGTGCCAGCAGTCGACTAGCGTCCACCGGGGAGCTGTTTTTT. Amino acid sequence: CASSRLASTGELFF.

The rearrangement uses TRBV11-1 and TRBJ2-5; possible D gene TRBD1, 5 bases. Germline V CDR1 and CDR2: SGHAT, FQDESV (reference sequence). The V end lost 5 bases, the J end lost 1 base, and 14 bases lay between the germline ends. The CDR3 is 15 amino acids. As DNA, the CDR3 is TGTGCCAGCAGCAGGGATTCTGGGGCCCAAGAGACCCAGTACTTC. Translating gives CASSRDSGAQETQYF.

The chain combines TRBV6-6 with TRBJ1-1, with 8 bases aligning to TRBD1. V shed 5 bases, J shed 3 bases, and the junction held 23 bases outside the gene matches. Germline V CDR1 and CDR2: MNHNY, SVGAGI (reference sequence). The CDR3 runs to 20 residues. Here the CDR3 reads CASSPVLRGQGRRRDTEAFF. The CDR3 DNA reads as TGTGCCAGCAGTCCCGTTTTAAGAGGACAGGGTCGGCGGAGAGACACTGAAGCTTTCTTT.

The chain links TRBV6-5 to TRBJ1-6; D gene ambiguous. The CDR3 spans 15 residues. Germline V CDR1 and CDR2: MNHEY, SVGAGI. V lost 5 bases and J 8 bases, leaving 16 bases between the germline ends. The CDR3 DNA reads TGTGCCAGCAGTAACATAAAGACGGGTTATTCACCCCTCCACTTT. Encoded protein: CASSNIKTGYSPLHF.

This clone was found a few times. The J gene is TRBJ1-2, the V gene TRBV28; TRBD1 agrees at 10 bases. Germline V lookup: CDR1 MDHEN, CDR2 SYDVKM. CDR3 length: 17 amino acids. V lost 3 bases and J lost 1; bases outside the gene matches: 8. CDR3 region: CASSLTGTGVINYGYTF. The DNA for the CDR3 is TGTGCCAGCAGTTTGACCGGGACAGGGGTGATTAACTATGGCTACACCTTC.

This sequence joins TRBV7-6 and TRBJ2-1; TRBD1 aligns across 7 bases. CDR1 is SGHVS, CDR2 FNYEAQ, per germline. V lost 5 bases, J lost 9 bases, and 10 bases stayed unmatched. The CDR3 sequence is 14 residues long. This CDR3 is CASSDRLTGSEQFF. CDR3 bases: TGTGCCAGCAGCGATCGATTGACAGGGAGTGAGCAGTTCTTC.

This chain links TRBV7-2 with TRBJ2-7, with D maybe TRBD2 (6 bases). Trimming took off 4 bases at V and 9 bases at J, with 16 bases between the two ends. Germline V gives CDR1 SGHTA, CDR2 FQGNSA. The CDR3 has 13 amino acids. The CDR3 reads CASSSSTGERQYF. The CDR3 nucleotides are TGTGCCAGCAGCTCGTCGACGGGAGAGAGGCAGTACTTC.

The V call is TRBV29-1, the J call TRBJ2-2; the match to TRBD2 covers 8 bases. The V gene end was trimmed by 7 bases and the J gene end by 8 bases; junction bases not matched to a gene: 9. The CDR3 has 13 amino acids. Germline V CDR1 and CDR2: SQVTM, ANQGSEA. CDR3 nucleotide sequence: TGCAGCGGGGTACTAGCGGCGGAGGGGGAGCTGTTTTTT. Encoded protein: CSGVLAAEGELFF.

This chain connects TRBV4-1 to TRBJ2-3; 13 bases line up with TRBD2. Unmatched junction bases numbered 8, after V lost 5 bases and J lost 0 bases. Germline values: CDR1 MGHRA, CDR2 YSYEKL. This CDR3 has 18 amino acids. For the CDR3, the DNA is TGCGCCAGCAGCAAGGGGACTAGCGGGGTGCCTAGCACAGATACGCAGTATTTT. The encoded protein is CASSKGTSGVPSTDTQYF.

V gene TRBV24-1 combines with J gene TRBJ2-1; 7 nucleotides match TRBD1. Germline lookup yields CDR1 KGHDR and CDR2 SFDVKD. The CDR3 has 14 amino acids. Trimming removed 8 bases from V and 4 bases from J; junction bases left unmatched: 7. CDR3 sequence reads: CATKPRQGYNEQFF. The DNA of the CDR3 is TGTGCCACCAAACCTCGACAGGGTTACAATGAGCAGTTCTTC.

The chain combines TRBV30 with TRBJ1-3; D gene unclear. This CDR3 comprises 13 residues. Trimming removed 5 bases from V and 0 bases from J, with 8 bases in between. Germline V CDR1 and CDR2: GTSNPN, SVGIG (reference sequence). The chain's CDR3 is CAWDDNSGNTIYF. Here the CDR3 DNA reads TGTGCCTGGGATGACAACTCTGGAAACACCATATATTTT. Using reference TRBV30 and TRBJ1-3 for the parts outside the CDR3, the full variable domain is SQTIHQWPATLVQPVGSPLSLECTVEGTSNPNLYWYRQAAGRGLQLLFYSVGIGQISSEVPQNLSASRPQDRQFILSSKKLLLSDSGFYLCAWDDNSGNTIYFGEGSWLTVV.

There are a few counts of this clone. The V gene is TRBV7-9, the J gene TRBJ1-4, with TRBD1 identical over 8 bases. CDR1 is SEHNR and CDR2 is FQNEAQ in the germline V gene (reference sequence). This CDR3 is built from 17 residues. The V segment lost 2 bases and the J segment 5 bases; nucleotides outside the gene matches: 10. The CDR3, as DNA: TGTGCCAGCAGCTTACTGGCTCAGGGGGCGTCAAATGAAAAACTGTTTTTT. Its translation is CASSLLAQGASNEKLFF.

The chain links TRBV10-3 to TRBJ1-6, with 9 bases identical to TRBD1. CDR3 length: 12 residues. Germline V lookup: CDR1 ENHRY, CDR2 SYGVKD. The V segment lost 10 bases and the J segment 8 bases; nucleotides outside the gene matches: 3. CDR3 residues: CATTGGDSPLHF. The CDR3, as DNA: TGTGCCACGACAGGGGGTGATTCACCCCTCCACTTT.

In its sample, this clone was seen once. The chain has TRBV7-3 and TRBJ2-2; a weak D match, TRBD2 (5 bases). CDR1 SGHTA and CDR2 FQGTGA come from the germline V gene. This CDR3 comprises 14 residues. Between the trimmed V and J ends, which lost 6 bases and 3 bases, there was a span of 11 bases. CDR3 nucleotide sequence: TGTGCCAGCAGTCAGGAGGATTACACCGGGGAGCTGTTTTTT. This sequence encodes CASSQEDYTGELFF. The full variable domain, in which reference TRBV7-3 and TRBJ2-2 provide the parts outside the CDR3, is GAGVSQTPSNKVTEKGKYVELRCDPISGHTALYWYRQSLGQGPEFLIYFQGTGAADDSGLPNDRFFAVRPEGSVSTLKIQRTERGDSAVYLCASSQEDYTGELFFGEGSRLTVL.

The gene calls are TRBV5-1 and TRBJ2-5; 12 bases match TRBD1. CDR3 length: 16 amino acids. Trimming removed 5 bases from V and 4 bases from J; junction bases left unmatched: 9. Germline V gives CDR1 SGHRS, CDR2 YFSETQ. This chain's CDR3 is CASRSGTGGRRETQYF. For the CDR3, the DNA is TGCGCCAGCAGGTCCGGGACAGGGGGCCGGCGAGAGACCCAGTACTTC.

The CDR3 region is CASSVIQGDSGELFF. The CDR3, as DNA: TGTGCCAGCAGTGTTATACAGGGGGATTCCGGGGAGCTGTTTTTT. The rearrangement joins TRBV2 to TRBJ2-2, with 8 nucleotides matching TRBD1. This CDR3 spans 15 amino acids. The V gene end was trimmed by 4 bases and the J gene end by 6 bases; junction bases not matched to a gene: 7. The germline V gene encodes CDR1 SNHLY and CDR2 FYNNEI.

The chain employs TRBV28 and TRBJ1-2; a weak D match, TRBD1 (5 bases). The CDR3 runs to 14 residues. Germline V gives CDR1 MDHEN, CDR2 SYDVKM. The V gene lost 3 bases and the J gene lost 6 bases, with 14 bases spanning the gap. CDR3 in DNA: TGTGCCAGCAGTTTCGCAGGGCAAGCTGATGGCTACACCTTC. This codes for CASSFAGQADGYTF.

This chain connects TRBV6-5 to TRBJ2-1, with D tentatively TRBD2 (5 bases). The germline V gene has CDR1 MNHEY and CDR2 SVGAGI. The CDR3 runs to 16 residues. The V end was cut by 2 bases, the J end by 0 bases, with 11 bases between. The CDR3 here is CASSYPGSNSYNEQFF. The CDR3 DNA follows: TGTGCCAGCAGTTACCCGGGGTCAAACTCCTACAATGAGCAGTTCTTC.

The gene calls are TRBV23-1 and TRBJ1-5; the D gene is possibly TRBD1 (6 bases). TRBV23-1 qualifies as an ORF whose function is uncertain. The CDR3 length is 16 residues. The V and J ends lost 3 bases and 0 bases respectively, with 12 bases between them. The CDR3 region has the DNA TGCGCCAGCAGTCACCGGGGGGCCGGTAGCAATCAGCCCCAGCATTTT. It is translated as CASSHRGAGSNQPQHF.

V usage is TRBV5-1 and J usage is TRBJ1-2; TRBD1 matches at 7 bases. V lost 4 bases, J lost 5 bases, and 5 bases stayed unmatched. There are 13 residues in the CDR3. The germline V gene encodes CDR1 SGHRS and CDR2 YFSETQ. Here the CDR3 reads CASSPGTAYGYTF. The CDR3 region has the DNA TGCGCCAGCAGCCCTGGGACAGCATATGGCTACACCTTC.

V is TRBV6-5 and J is TRBJ2-2; no reliable D call. This CDR3 is built from 12 residues. Germline V gene data show CDR1 as MNHEY and CDR2 as SVGAGI. The germline V and J ends were trimmed by 5 bases and 7 bases, with 8 bases remaining between them. The CDR3 region has the DNA TGTGCCAGCAGTCCGGTCTTCGGGGAGCTGTTTTTT. Translated: CASSPVFGELFF.

The chain is built from TRBV19 and TRBJ2-7; D unclear. Trimming removed 4 bases from V and 7 bases from J, with 8 bases in between. Germline CDR1 is LNHDA and CDR2 is SQIVND (reference sequence). The CDR3 loop spans 11 amino acids. CDR3 amino acids: CASSTSREQYF. The CDR3 nucleotides read TGTGCCAGTAGTACGTCTCGGGAGCAGTACTTC.

This clone was counted between two and nine times. J is TRBJ2-3 and V is TRBV19; 9 bases are a match to TRBD2. Germline assignment: CDR1 LNHDA and CDR2 SQIVND (reference sequence). After removal of 5 bases from V and 5 bases from J, the junction contained 8 bases not matched to a gene. CDR3 length equals 15 residues. CDR3 in amino acids: CASSGRTSVQDTQYF. CDR3 nucleotides: TGTGCCAGTAGTGGGAGGACTAGCGTTCAAGATACGCAGTATTTT.

The J gene is TRBJ2-1, the V gene TRBV3-1 (or the pseudogene TRBV3-2); the D gene is possibly TRBD2 (6 bases). Germline CDR1 LGHDT, CDR2 YNNKEL (reference sequence). The CDR3 loop spans 16 amino acids. V lost 4 bases and J lost 4, with 17 bases in between. This CDR3 is CASSLLGRGAYNEQFF. In nucleotides, the CDR3 is TGTGCCAGCAGCCTCCTCGGGAGAGGAGCTTACAATGAGCAGTTCTTC.

DNA of the CDR3: TGTGCCACCAGTGACCCGAGCGGGGGACGGGTCAATGAGCAGTTCTTC. This translates into CATSDPSGGRVNEQFF. The chain carries TRBV24-1 and TRBJ2-1, with TRBD2 matching over 8 bases. Germline CDR1 is KGHDR and CDR2 is SFDVKD. V lost 4 bases and J lost 6; bases outside the gene matches: 10. The CDR3 covers 16 residues.

Concerning this clone: A read error may produce the germline difference seen at one junction end. The V call is TRBV10-3, the J call TRBJ2-1, with TRBD2 matching over 11 bases. The CDR3 totals 14 residues. Germline CDR1 ENHRY, CDR2 SYGVKD. The CDR3 bases are TGTGCCATCAGGACTAGCGGGAACTACCATGAGCAGTTCTTC. This encodes CAIRTSGNYHEQFF.